This entry lists 15 T cell receptor beta chains sequenced from one sample in a study of blood T cells in healthy people across ages. With a J-beta primer mix and a sample-barcoded 5' primer, a second PCR ran about 7 to 12 cycles. TCRdb redid the calling of the 5' RACE reads with MiXCR, one entry per CDR3 protein. The sample shows 1.5 million to 2 million distinct CDR3 sequences, around 48% of them seen only once. The source material was blood. Every receptor here comes from a woman in her thirties or forties in good health.

The chain carries TRBV20-1 and TRBJ2-7; D may be TRBD1 (5 bases). CDR3 size: 16 residues. Germline V lookup: CDR1 DFQATT, CDR2 SNEGSKA (reference sequence). The V and J ends lost 3 bases and 0 bases respectively, with 18 bases between them. The CDR3 reads CSASYLQGSISYEQYF. DNA of the CDR3: TGCAGTGCTAGTTACCTCCAGGGTTCCATCTCCTACGAGCAGTACTTC.

This clonotype was seen only once. The CDR3 DNA is TGTGCCAGCAGCTTAGGGGGTGGCGACCCCCAGTACTTC. Protein product: CASSLGGGDPQYF. J is TRBJ2-5 and V is TRBV7-2; D gene uncertain. CDR1 and CDR2 (germline): SGHTA, FQGNSA. The V and J ends lost 1 base and 9 bases respectively, with 12 bases between them. The CDR3 sequence is 13 residues long.

The chain employs TRBV6-2 or TRBV6-3 and TRBJ2-1; D might be TRBD1 (5 bases). The CDR3 sequence is 11 residues long. The germline gives CDR1 MNHEY, CDR2 SVGEGT. V lost 8 bases and J lost 4, with 6 bases in between. CDR3 region: CASDSYNEQFF. The CDR3 bases are TGTGCCAGCGACAGTTACAATGAGCAGTTCTTC.

This chain uses TRBV28 with TRBJ2-1; 13 bases fit TRBD2. The germline CDR1 and CDR2 sequences are MDHEN and SYDVKM. V was clipped by 8 bases and J by 6 bases; unmatched bases: 4. This CDR3 has 14 amino acids. The CDR3 DNA follows: TGTGCCAGCCTACTAGCGGGGGGGACCAATGAGCAGTTCTTC. Encoded protein: CASLLAGGTNEQFF. Combining the CDR3 with reference TRBV28 and TRBJ2-1 gives the whole variable domain DVKVTQSSRYLVKRTGEKVFLECVQDMDHENMFWYRQDPGLGLRLIYFSYDVKMKEKGDIPEGYSVSREKKERFSLILESASTNQTSMYLCASLLAGGTNEQFFGPGTRLTVL.

This clonotype came up a few times. V is TRBV7-9 and J is TRBJ1-1, with D hard to call. Germline V CDR1 and CDR2: SEHNR, FQNEAQ (reference sequence). CDR3 size: 12 residues. V was trimmed by 4 bases and J by 6 bases, leaving 9 bases between them. The CDR3: CASSSLGPEAFF. DNA for the CDR3: TGTGCCAGCAGCTCTCTTGGACCTGAAGCTTTCTTT.

J is TRBJ2-3 and V is TRBV20-1, with TRBD2 matching 9 bases. Germline loops: CDR1 DFQATT, CDR2 SNEGSKA (reference sequence). Trimming at V came to 0 bases and at J to 0 bases, leaving 7 bases not matched to a gene. The CDR3 is 17 amino acids. CDR3 sequence (DNA): TGCAGTGCTAGAGATATAAGGACTAGCGCGAGCACAGATACGCAGTATTTT. As protein: CSARDIRTSASTDTQYF.

This clonotype was seen a handful of times. The CDR3 region has the DNA TGCGCCAGCAGCCAAGAAAGGTTTGTGGCGCATGGCTACACCTTC. Translated, it gives CASSQERFVAHGYTF. This rearrangement joins TRBV4-3 to TRBJ1-2; D call uncertain. CDR3 length: 15 amino acids. From germline, CDR1 is LGHNA and CDR2 YSLEER. V lost 0 bases to trimming and J lost 6 bases, with 14 bases between them.

The chain is built from TRBV5-1 and TRBJ2-1, with a weak D call TRBD1 (5 bases). Trimming cost V 4 bases and J 6 bases, with 11 bases left between them. This CDR3 contains 13 residues. Germline V gives CDR1 SGHRS, CDR2 YFSETQ. Here the CDR3 reads CASSLRQINEQFF. Here the CDR3 DNA reads TGCGCCAGCAGCCTGAGACAGATCAATGAGCAGTTCTTC. Filled out from reference TRBV5-1 and TRBJ2-1, the complete variable domain reads KAGVTQTPRYLIKTRGQQVTLSCSPISGHRSVSWYQQTPGQGLQFLFEYFSETQRNKGNFPGRFSGRQFSNSRSEMNVSTLELGDSALYLCASSLRQINEQFFGPGTRLTVL.

V and J are TRBV5-1 and TRBJ1-4, with no clear D. The V end was cut by 3 bases, the J end by 5 bases, with 11 bases between. CDR1 and CDR2 (germline): SGHRS, YFSETQ. The CDR3 runs to 14 residues. The CDR3 sequence is CASSWAGNNEKLFF. For the CDR3, the DNA is TGCGCCAGCAGCTGGGCCGGAAACAATGAAAAACTGTTTTTT.

This clonotype was seen at least ten times. This chain connects TRBV5-1 to TRBJ1-1; the match to TRBD1 covers 10 bases. Germline CDR1 is SGHRS and CDR2 is YFSETQ. V shed 4 bases, J shed 0 bases, and the junction held 3 bases outside the gene matches. The CDR3 runs to 15 residues. In DNA form, the CDR3 reads TGCGCCAGCAGCGGGGACAGGGGAATGAACACTGAAGCTTTCTTT. It codes for CASSGDRGMNTEAFF. The full variable domain, in which reference TRBV5-1 and TRBJ1-1 provide the parts outside the CDR3, is KAGVTQTPRYLIKTRGQQVTLSCSPISGHRSVSWYQQTPGQGLQFLFEYFSETQRNKGNFPGRFSGRQFSNSRSEMNVSTLELGDSALYLCASSGDRGMNTEAFFGQGTRLTVV.

V gene TRBV4-3 combines with J gene TRBJ2-1; 8 nucleotides align to TRBD2. This CDR3 has 16 amino acids. The V gene's germline CDR1 is LGHNA and CDR2 YSLEER. The ends lost 6 bases at V and 0 bases at J; junction bases unmatched: 7. CDR3 nucleotides: TGCGCCAGCAGTCTTGTTAGCGGGGCCTCCTACAATGAGCAGTTCTTC. Protein: CASSLVSGASYNEQFF.

The chain uses TRBV7-2 and TRBJ2-3; D is tentatively TRBD1 or TRBD2 (6 bases each). The CDR3 runs 17 residues. V lost 4 bases, J lost 3 bases, and 20 bases lay in between. The germline V gene has CDR1 SGHTA and CDR2 FQGNSA. The CDR3 DNA follows: TGTGCCAGCAGCTCTCGGCCGGAGGGGGGATATACAGATACGCAGTATTTT. The encoded protein is CASSSRPEGGYTDTQYF.

The chain recombines TRBV18 with TRBJ2-1; no firm D call. Between the trimmed V and J ends, which lost 3 bases and 5 bases, there was a span of 17 bases. Germline CDR1 is KGHSH and CDR2 is LQKENI. The CDR3 runs 16 residues. CDR3: CASSPDTERIHNEQFF. In nucleotides, the CDR3 is TGTGCCAGCTCACCCGACACCGAACGGATCCACAATGAGCAGTTCTTC.

The table lists this clonotype with a count of one. A clone one base away is much larger, so this may be a read error. The V and J genes are TRBV7-2 and TRBJ2-7; tentatively, D is TRBD1 (7 bases). Trimming removed 0 bases at V and 7 bases at J, with 22 bases between. In germline, CDR1 is SGHTA, CDR2 FQGNSA. The CDR3 totals 17 residues. The CDR3 bases are TGTGCCAGCAGCTTAGCGGTGGCGGCAGGGGGGTACAATGAGCAGTACTTC. Its translation is CASSLAVAAGGYNEQYF.

The chain combines TRBV7-2 with TRBJ2-3, with D possibly being TRBD1 (5 bases). V shed 4 bases and J shed 2 bases, with 19 bases lying between them. Germline loops: CDR1 SGHTA, CDR2 FQGNSA. CDR3 length equals 17 residues. This CDR3 reads CASSSTYRTLYTDTQYF. In DNA form, the CDR3 reads TGTGCCAGCAGCTCTACCTACAGGACCCTATACACAGATACGCAGTATTTT.